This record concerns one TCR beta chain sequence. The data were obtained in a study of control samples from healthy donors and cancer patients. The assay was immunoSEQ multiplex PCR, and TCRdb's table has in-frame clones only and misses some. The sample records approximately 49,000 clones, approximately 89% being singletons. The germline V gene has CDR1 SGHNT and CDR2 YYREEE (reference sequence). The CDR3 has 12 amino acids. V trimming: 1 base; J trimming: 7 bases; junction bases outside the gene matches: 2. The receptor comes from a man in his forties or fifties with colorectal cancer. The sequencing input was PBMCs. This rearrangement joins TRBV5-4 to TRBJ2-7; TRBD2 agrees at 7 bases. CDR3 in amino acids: CASSLLLAEQYF. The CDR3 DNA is TGTGCCAGCAGCTTGTTACTAGCGGAGCAGTACTTC.